A selection of T cell receptor beta chains follows, all from one sample in a study of blood T cell repertoires in COVID-19. Sequencing was performed with immunoSEQ multiplex PCR; in TCRdb, only in-frame clones are kept and a portion is missing. The table lists about 120,000 clones, about nine tenths of them singletons. The sequenced sample consisted of peripheral blood. The receptors here all came from a man aged 55-75 years with COVID-19, enrolled during active disease. Both conserved end residues are trimmed from each CDR3.

>TRBJ2-3|TRBV9
ASSSTRGLSTDTQY
>TRBJ2-5|TRBV28
ASSFRGRETQY
>TRBJ2-7|TRBV7-9
ASSGRGRSYEQY
>TRBJ2-1|TRBV24-1
ATSEAGDPYNEQF
>TRBJ2-3|TRBV29-1
SSGQSTDTQY
>TRBJ2-7|TRBV29-1
SVGDRDGEQY
>TRBJ1-2|TRBV12-3/TRBV12-4
ASSRGLDGYT
>TRBJ2-5|TRBV6-5
ASQEQGAPEETQY
>TRBJ2-2|TRBV7-9
ASSLGGSLTGELF
>TRBJ2-2|TRBV7-3
ASSLIETGELF
>TRBJ2-1|TRBV28
ASSFLAGGRESYNEQF
>TRBJ2-1|TRBV3-1/TRBV3-2
ASSEGTSGNEF
>TRBJ2-2|TRBV2
ASSLRTSGTGELF
>TRBJ2-7|TRBV10-2
ASSEQSQGAHEQY
>TRBJ1-6|TRBV7-2
ASSPVTGSPLH
>TRBJ2-3|TRBV10-3
AISESSGSTDTQY
>TRBJ1-1|TRBV9
ASSAAGNPGGTEAF
>TRBJ2-1|TRBV5-1
ASSLAGAYNEQF
>TRBJ1-5|TRBV7-9
ASSPEGQVGNQPQH
>TRBJ1-1|TRBV11-2
ASSRGTGTIGAF
>TRBJ1-1|TRBV7-9
ASSLVVNTEAF
>TRBJ2-4|TRBV6-1
ASSEQGGTEDH
>TRBJ2-1|TRBV7-2
ASSPHLATGDNEQF
>TRBJ1-2|TRBV6-5
ASSYSRNYGYT
>TRBJ2-4|TRBV11-2
ASSSSGIAKNIQY
>TRBJ2-1|TRBV7-8
ASSLDRGNEQF
>TRBJ2-5|TRBV11-3
ASSPTAYQETQY
>TRBJ2-1|TRBV24-1
ATSDVAGNEQF
>TRBJ2-2|TRBV28
ASSSGNTGELF
>TRBJ1-2|TRBV28
ATYTGGDGYT
>TRBJ2-2|TRBV9
ASSSRQGRYFYSGELF
>TRBJ1-5|TRBV7-2
ASGGGPGQPQH
>TRBJ2-1|TRBV18
ASSPPRERWNEQF
>TRBJ2-1|TRBV6-4
ASSAGTSGTEQF
>TRBJ2-1|TRBV4-2
ASSGEGADNEQF
>TRBJ2-1|TRBV7-2
ASSLEAGVLF
>TRBJ1-1|TRBV28
ASRGTANTEAF
>TRBJ2-1|TRBV11-3
ASSLRQGYEQF
>TRBJ2-1|TRBV24-1
ATSDIISDEQF
>TRBJ2-5|TRBV4-2
ASSQEEAETQY
>TRBJ1-1|TRBV19
ASSIMAQNTEAF
>TRBJ2-7|TRBV7-9
ASSPEGQYYEQY
>TRBJ2-7|TRBV4-1
ASSQAGTGEDYEQY
>TRBJ1-2|TRBV11-3
ASSQGGSKFHYGYT
>TRBJ1-5|TRBV23-1
ASSCRESSNQPQH
>TRBJ2-7|TRBV30
AWTRGQGFDEQY
>TRBJ1-5|TRBV6-2/TRBV6-3
ASSPGQGNQPQH
>TRBJ2-4|TRBV28
ASSLLTGGLAKNIQY
>TRBJ1-2|TRBV2
ASTRRGALSGYT
>TRBJ2-3|TRBV5-1
ASRPVSEGVTDTQY
>TRBJ2-7|TRBV19
ASLGDRDHEQY
>TRBJ2-7|TRBV7-3
ASSLEPTFPQY
>TRBJ1-1|TRBV7-2
ASSLVVGDTEAF